These T cell receptor beta chains were read from a single sample in a study of cytomegalovirus exposure and HLA in healthy donors. Generated by immunoSEQ multiplex PCR, the TCRdb table keeps only in-frame clones and is missing some. Of about 200,000 clones listed, about 81% are singletons. The sequenced sample was PBMCs. The receptors come from a woman between 25 and 40 years old in good health and CMV-seronegative. CDR3s include the opening cysteine and the closing phenylalanine or tryptophan. A D gene is named only where the DNA matches it firmly. For some rows the clone size is stated as once, few or many, or as a class when expanded; others skip it.

size	length	J	D	V	CDR3	DNA
few	17	TRBJ1-5	TRBD1	TRBV27	CASSRRTGSSPNQPQHF	TGTGCCAGCAGCCGACGGACAGGATCGAGTCCAAATCAGCCCCAGCATTTT
many	12	TRBJ1-5	-	TRBV19	CASSIGNQPQHF	TGTGCCAGTAGTATCGGGAATCAGCCCCAGCATTTT
-	14	TRBJ2-1	TRBD2	TRBV6-5	CASTASGRYNEQFF	TGTGCCAGCACGGCTAGCGGGAGGTACAATGAGCAGTTCTTC
-	15	TRBJ2-2	TRBD2	TRBV7-3	CASSLEGLVPGELFF	TGTGCCAGCAGCTTAGAAGGACTAGTACCCGGGGAGCTGTTTTTT
-	13	TRBJ2-5	TRBD2	TRBV18	CASSPGLQETQYF	TGTGCCAGCTCACCGGGACTACAAGAGACCCAGTACTTC
-	14	TRBJ2-1	-	TRBV7-3	CASSPEAGRAAQFF	TGTGCCAGCAGTCCTGAGGCGGGTAGGGCGGCGCAGTTCTTC
once	18	TRBJ1-4	TRBD1	TRBV5-1	CASSAGNRGPATNEKLFF	TGCGCCAGCAGCGCAGGGAACAGGGGACCTGCAACTAATGAAAAACTGTTTTTT
-	14	TRBJ2-6	-	TRBV19	CASNQGSGANVLTF	TGTGCCAGTAACCAGGGCTCTGGGGCCAACGTCCTGACTTTC
few	16	TRBJ2-3	-	TRBV5-1	CASSLEPQGGTDTQYF	TGCGCCAGCAGCTTGGAACCACAGGGAGGGACAGATACGCAGTATTTT
-	19	TRBJ1-1	TRBD1	TRBV7-8	CASSVRRFPQGATNTEAFF	TGTGCCAGCAGCGTACGGAGATTCCCCCAGGGGGCTACGAACACTGAAGCTTTCTTT
-	14	TRBJ2-7	TRBD1	TRBV6-1	CASSVRDRGYEQYF	TGTGCCAGCAGTGTCCGGGACAGAGGCTACGAGCAGTACTTC
-	14	TRBJ1-2	-	TRBV6-5	CASSLVRADYGYTF	TGTGCCAGCAGCCTCGTGAGGGCTGACTATGGCTACACCTTC
-	13	TRBJ1-1	-	TRBV5-6	CASSFFDRLEAFF	TGTGCCAGCAGCTTTTTTGACCGACTGGAGGCTTTCTTT
-	14	TRBJ2-7	TRBD1	TRBV7-2	CASSFGRGPYEQYF	TGTGCCAGCAGCTTTGGCAGGGGGCCCTACGAGCAGTACTTC
-	14	TRBJ1-2	-	TRBV27	CASRLGVHNYGYTF	TGTGCCAGCAGACTAGGAGTGCATAACTATGGCTACACCTTC
once	16	TRBJ2-1	TRBD2	TRBV7-9	CASSLGTSGRVNEQFF	TGTGCCAGCAGCTTAGGGACTAGCGGGAGAGTCAATGAGCAGTTCTTC
-	15	TRBJ2-7	TRBD1	TRBV4-2	CASSHAKGQGYEQYF	TGTGCCAGCAGCCACGCTAAGGGACAGGGCTACGAGCAGTACTTC
-	17	TRBJ2-5	-	TRBV7-8	CASSPIVRPGLQETQYF	TGTGCCAGCAGCCCTATAGTCCGACCGGGACTTCAAGAGACCCAGTACTTC
few	16	TRBJ2-2	-	TRBV27	CASSLSRALNTGELFF	TGTGCCAGCAGTTTATCGAGAGCCCTGAACACCGGGGAGCTGTTTTTT
-	19	TRBJ2-1	TRBD2	TRBV4-1	CASSQGSGLAGGRYNEQFF	TGCGCCAGCAGCCAAGGCTCTGGACTAGCGGGAGGTCGCTACAATGAGCAGTTCTTC
few	13	TRBJ1-2	TRBD1	TRBV19	CASSRRQGSGYTF	TGTGCCAGTAGTCGCCGACAGGGATCTGGCTACACCTTC
-	15	TRBJ2-7	TRBD2	TRBV9	CASSVELAGGGEQYF	TGTGCCAGCAGCGTAGAGTTGGCGGGAGGCGGCGAGCAGTACTTC
-	13	TRBJ2-5	TRBD1	TRBV11-1	CASRGQIQETQYF	TGTGCCAGCAGGGGACAGATCCAAGAGACCCAGTACTTC
-	15	TRBJ2-2	TRBD2	TRBV5-4	CASSPGTIPTGELFF	TGTGCCAGCAGCCCCGGGACTATACCCACCGGGGAGCTGTTTTTT
-	12	TRBJ2-7	-	TRBV14	CASSQDRYEQYF	TGTGCCAGCAGCCAAGATAGATACGAGCAGTACTTC
-	16	TRBJ2-5	TRBD2	TRBV9	CASSAGLAGVKETQYF	TGTGCCAGCAGCGCCGGACTAGCGGGAGTAAAAGAGACCCAGTACTTC
-	12	TRBJ2-5	-	TRBV30	CAWGGLRETQYF	TGTGCCTGGGGGGGACTCCGAGAGACCCAGTACTTC
once	13	TRBJ1-1	-	TRBV5-1	CASSSPNRIEAFF	TGCGCCAGCAGCTCGCCTAACAGGATTGAAGCTTTCTTT
-	15	TRBJ2-1	-	TRBV7-9	CASSLGPSGMGEQFF	TGTGCCAGCAGCTTAGGACCCTCGGGGATGGGTGAGCAGTTCTTC
-	14	TRBJ2-5	TRBD1	TRBV5-1	CASSRDRAQETQYF	TGCGCCAGCAGCAGGGACAGGGCTCAAGAGACCCAGTACTTC
-	11	TRBJ2-7	-	TRBV20-1	CSASQGYEQYF	TGCAGTGCTTCACAGGGCTACGAGCAGTACTTC
-	12	TRBJ2-7	TRBD1	TRBV5-4	CASSLTGVEQYF	TGTGCCAGCAGCTTGACAGGGGTGGAGCAGTACTTC
once	15	TRBJ2-7	TRBD2	TRBV6-5	CASRPGLAGDREQYF	TGTGCCAGCAGGCCCGGACTAGCGGGAGACCGAGAGCAGTACTTC
once	14	TRBJ2-7	TRBD1	TRBV2	CATSDTGQGGEQYF	TGTGCCACCAGTGACACGGGACAGGGAGGTGAGCAGTACTTC
-	14	TRBJ2-1	-	TRBV5-1	CASSFETEINEQFF	TGCGCCAGCAGCTTCGAGACAGAGATCAATGAGCAGTTCTTC
-	14	TRBJ2-3	-	TRBV5-1	CASSLASFTDTQYF	TGCGCCAGCAGCTTGGCCTCCTTCACAGATACGCAGTATTTT
once	12	TRBJ1-1	-	TRBV13	CASSLGAPEAFF	TGTGCCAGCAGCTTAGGGGCACCTGAAGCTTTCTTT
-	14	TRBJ2-5	TRBD1	TRBV7-9	CASSRYRGQETQYF	TGTGCCAGCAGCCGCTACAGGGGGCAAGAGACCCAGTACTTC
-	14	TRBJ1-1	-	TRBV29-1	CSVAVGHPNTEAFF	TGCAGCGTTGCGGTGGGACACCCGAACACTGAAGCTTTCTTT
-	14	TRBJ1-5	-	TRBV5-1	CASSTTGNNQPQHF	TGCGCCAGCAGCACCACAGGGAATAATCAGCCCCAGCATTTT
-	14	TRBJ1-1	TRBD1	TRBV5-1	CASSRTGGGTEAFF	TGCGCCAGCAGCCGGACAGGGGGTGGCACTGAAGCTTTCTTT
once	17	TRBJ2-1	-	TRBV5-4	CASSLYSRRSSYNEQFF	TGTGCCAGCAGCTTATACTCTAGAAGGAGCTCCTACAATGAGCAGTTCTTC
-	15	TRBJ1-6	-	TRBV5-1	CASSLSDRLNSPLHF	TGCGCCAGCAGCTTGTCGGACAGACTTAATTCACCCCTCCACTTT
-	15	TRBJ1-2	TRBD1	TRBV10-3	CAISGGTGGGESYTF	TGTGCCATCAGTGGGGGGACAGGGGGAGGTGAAAGCTACACCTTC